The 20 T cell receptor beta chains given below trace back to one sample, sequenced in a study of cytomegalovirus exposure and HLA in healthy donors. PCR was performed using 60 Vbeta and 13 Jbeta primers. Clones were read by immunoSEQ multiplex PCR, and TCRdb kept only the in-frame ones, dropping some. The sample records about 100,000 clones, more than 70% being singletons. Material: PBMCs. Receptors originate from a man aged 25-45 years in good health and CMV-seronegative.

The chain links TRBV4-1 to TRBJ2-7; possible D gene TRBD2, 5 bases. The CDR3 contains 14 residues. The germline V and J ends were trimmed by 0 bases and 3 bases, with 9 bases remaining between them. Looked up from germline, CDR1 is MGHRA and CDR2 is YSYEKL. CDR3 sequence (DNA): TGCGCCAGCAGCCAAGATAGCGCGGGCTACGAGCAGTACTTC. It encodes CASSQDSAGYEQYF.

The gene calls are TRBV4-2 and TRBJ2-1; the D gene is possibly TRBD2 (6 bases). Trimming stripped 2 bases from V and 9 bases from J, with 29 bases between. This CDR3 is 19 amino acids long. Germline-derived CDR1 and CDR2 are LGHNA and YNFKEQ. The CDR3 bases are TGTGCCAGCAGCCAATTACCCATCCACACTAGTCGGTTGACTAGTGAGCAGTTCTTC. Its protein product is CASSQLPIHTSRLTSEQFF.

The gene calls are TRBV11-2 and TRBJ2-7, with 8 bases that match TRBD1. CDR1 and CDR2 (germline): SGHAT, FQNNGV. The CDR3 runs to 15 residues. V dropped 6 bases and J dropped 7; count of bases not matched to a gene: 14. Here the CDR3 reads CASSEQGGVSGEQYF. Here the CDR3 DNA reads TGTGCCAGCAGTGAACAGGGGGGTGTGTCGGGTGAGCAGTACTTC.

The rearrangement uses TRBV30 and TRBJ1-1, with TRBD1 matching 8 bases. J gave up 10 bases and V 0 bases, and 1 base lay outside the gene matches. The CDR3 runs to 11 residues. Germline CDR1 is GTSNPN and CDR2 is SVGIG (reference sequence). CDR3 loop: CAWSVQGAAFF. The CDR3, as DNA: TGTGCCTGGAGTGTTCAGGGGGCAGCTTTCTTT. Full variable domain (missing parts from reference TRBV30 and TRBJ1-1): SQTIHQWPATLVQPVGSPLSLECTVEGTSNPNLYWYRQAAGRGLQLLFYSVGIGQISSEVPQNLSASRPQDRQFILSSKKLLLSDSGFYLCAWSVQGAAFFGQGTRLTVV.

V and J are TRBV2 and TRBJ2-4; D gene ambiguous. Germline V lookup: CDR1 SNHLY, CDR2 FYNNEI. With 10 bases removed from V and 5 bases from J, the gap between germline ends came to 18 bases. This CDR3 is built from 14 residues. The CDR3 region has the DNA TGTGCCACCTGCCCGAGCGCGTTCGAAAACATTCAGTACTTC. Its protein product is CATCPSAFENIQYF.

The rearrangement uses TRBV2 and TRBJ2-2, with a weak D call TRBD1 (5 bases). Trimming pared 6 bases from V and 4 bases from J, leaving 21 bases between. CDR1 is SNHLY, CDR2 FYNNEI, per germline. The CDR3 extends over 17 amino acids. In DNA form, the CDR3 reads TGTGCCAGCAGCGAAATTGGTTCTGGGCAGGGCACCGGGGAGCTGTTTTTT. Translating gives CASSEIGSGQGTGELFF.

This chain links TRBV9 with TRBJ2-1; TRBD2 aligns across 11 bases. J gave up 6 bases and V 7 bases, and 9 bases lay outside the gene matches. This CDR3 has 15 amino acids. Germline V gene lookup returns CDR1 SGDLS and CDR2 YYNGEE. The CDR3 sequence: CASSSGLAELNEQFF. The DNA of the CDR3 is TGTGCCAGCTCCTCGGGACTAGCGGAGCTCAATGAGCAGTTCTTC. The complete variable domain, with remaining parts taken from reference TRBV9 and TRBJ2-1, reads DSGVTQTPKHLITATGQRVTLRCSPRSGDLSVYWYQQSLDQGLQFLIQYYNGEERAKGNILERFSAQQFPDLHSELNLSSLELGDSALYFCASSSGLAELNEQFFGPGTRLTVL.

This clone has a single count. The chain couples TRBV4-1 to TRBJ1-4, with TRBD1 identical over 8 bases. CDR3 length: 17 residues. Trimming cost V 1 base and J 3 bases; bases outside gene matches: 7. Looked up from germline, CDR1 is MGHRA and CDR2 is YSYEKL. The CDR3 DNA follows: TGCGCCAGCAGCCAAGTGGTCAGGGGGCCCCCTAATGAAAAACTGTTTTTT. It yields the protein CASSQVVRGPPNEKLFF.

The chain links TRBV6-5 to TRBJ1-1, with a weak D call TRBD1 (5 bases). The V end was cut by 2 bases, the J end by 1 base, with 14 bases between. Germline lookup yields CDR1 MNHEY and CDR2 SVGAGI. The CDR3 sequence is 16 residues long. The CDR3 nucleotides are TGTGCCAGCAGTTACAGTAACAACCAGGGGAACACTGAAGCTTTCTTT. Translated, it gives CASSYSNNQGNTEAFF.

V is TRBV5-1 and J is TRBJ1-3; 8 bases are a match to TRBD1. Germline loops: CDR1 SGHRS, CDR2 YFSETQ. The V segment lost 2 bases and the J segment 2 bases; nucleotides outside the gene matches: 6. The CDR3 spans 16 residues. The CDR3 loop reads CASSLRTGLTGNTIYF. The CDR3 DNA sequence: TGCGCCAGCAGCTTACGGACAGGGTTAACTGGAAACACCATATATTTT.

The rearrangement links TRBV19 to TRBJ2-3; the D gene is possibly TRBD2 (6 bases). The ends were cut back, 5 bases at V and 1 base at J, with 19 bases in the middle. Germline CDR1 is LNHDA and CDR2 is SQIVND (reference sequence). This CDR3 contains 17 residues. The CDR3 reads CASSPPGAAGRTDTQYF. The CDR3 DNA sequence: TGTGCCAGTAGTCCACCTGGCGCCGCGGGGCGCACAGATACGCAGTATTTT.

This rearrangement joins TRBV25-1 to TRBJ1-1; D is unclear. CDR3 length: 13 residues. V lost 3 bases to trimming and J lost 0 bases, with 5 bases between them. CDR1 and CDR2 from the germline V gene are MGHDK and SYGVNS. The CDR3 bases are TGTGCCAGCAGTGATATTATGAACACTGAAGCTTTCTTT. Its protein is CASSDIMNTEAFF.

This clone was seen a few times. This chain connects TRBV4-3 to TRBJ2-1; 7 nucleotides align to TRBD1. Trimming took 5 bases from V and 5 from J; bases not matched to a gene: 9. Germline V CDR1 and CDR2: LGHNA, YSLEER. The CDR3 consists of 15 residues. CDR3 protein: CASSDQQGPDNEQFF. In nucleotides, the CDR3 is TGCGCCAGCAGCGATCAACAGGGGCCGGACAATGAGCAGTTCTTC.

This chain links TRBV29-1 with TRBJ2-2; D is perhaps TRBD1 (6 bases). Trimming shortened V by 7 bases and J by 7 bases, and 13 bases separated the two germline ends. Germline V gene data show CDR1 as SQVTM and CDR2 as ANQGSEA. This CDR3 contains 12 residues. CDR3 bases: TGCAGCGCCCCCACAGGGAGCGGGGAGCTGTTTTTT. Translating gives CSAPTGSGELFF.

The rearrangement joins TRBV2 to TRBJ2-1; D gene uncertain. CDR1 SNHLY and CDR2 FYNNEI come from the germline V gene. The CDR3 has 12 amino acids. The V gene lost 7 bases and the J gene lost 1 base, with 5 bases spanning the gap. CDR3: CASTRSYNEQFF. In DNA, the CDR3 is TGTGCCAGCACTCGGTCCTACAATGAGCAGTTCTTC.

This clone is a singleton in its sample. This sequence joins TRBV5-6 and TRBJ2-3; 11 bases align to TRBD2. The CDR3 contains 17 residues. V shed 0 bases and J 5 bases; nucleotides not matched to a gene: 8. The V gene's germline CDR1 is SGHDT and CDR2 YYEEEE. This chain's CDR3 is CASSLGVAGGRGDTQYF. CDR3 sequence (DNA): TGTGCCAGCAGCTTGGGAGTAGCGGGGGGGCGAGGAGATACGCAGTATTTT.

CDR3 DNA sequence: TGTGCCAGCAGCCTGGGGGATAGCGGGACGGGCTACGAGCAGTACTTC. This gives the protein CASSLGDSGTGYEQYF. The V gene is TRBV7-2, the J gene TRBJ2-7, with TRBD2 identical over 8 bases. Losses at the gene ends were 5 bases for V and 3 bases for J; bases not matched to a gene: 12. This CDR3 has 16 amino acids. In germline, CDR1 is SGHTA, CDR2 FQGNSA.

This chain joins TRBV30 and TRBJ2-7; 10 bases map to TRBD1. This CDR3 is built from 16 residues. The germline gives CDR1 GTSNPN, CDR2 SVGIG (reference sequence). The V gene end was trimmed by 1 base and the J gene end by 4 bases; junction bases not matched to a gene: 10. The CDR3 DNA reads as TGTGCCTGGAGTGGCTACGGACAGGGGGTCACATACGAGCAGTACTTC. It translates to CAWSGYGQGVTYEQYF.

The sample holds one count of this clone. This chain connects TRBV7-9 to TRBJ2-5; TRBD2 is a possible D gene (5 bases). The V end lost 8 bases, the J end lost 9 bases, and 25 bases lay between the germline ends. The V gene's germline CDR1 is SEHNR and CDR2 FQNEAQ (reference sequence). The CDR3 loop spans 15 amino acids. CDR3 loop: CASVRSRVGQEAQYF. The CDR3 DNA is TGTGCCAGCGTTCGTAGTCGGGTTGGCCAGGAGGCCCAGTACTTC.

This chain links TRBV28 with TRBJ1-6; 7 bases map to TRBD1. Germline trimming cut 7 bases from V and 6 bases from J; bases unmatched to any gene: 6. CDR1 and CDR2 (germline): MDHEN, SYDVKM. The CDR3 sequence is 14 residues long. The CDR3 loop is CASIHGTVNSPLHF. In nucleotides, the CDR3 is TGTGCCAGCATCCATGGGACAGTTAATTCACCCCTCCACTTT.